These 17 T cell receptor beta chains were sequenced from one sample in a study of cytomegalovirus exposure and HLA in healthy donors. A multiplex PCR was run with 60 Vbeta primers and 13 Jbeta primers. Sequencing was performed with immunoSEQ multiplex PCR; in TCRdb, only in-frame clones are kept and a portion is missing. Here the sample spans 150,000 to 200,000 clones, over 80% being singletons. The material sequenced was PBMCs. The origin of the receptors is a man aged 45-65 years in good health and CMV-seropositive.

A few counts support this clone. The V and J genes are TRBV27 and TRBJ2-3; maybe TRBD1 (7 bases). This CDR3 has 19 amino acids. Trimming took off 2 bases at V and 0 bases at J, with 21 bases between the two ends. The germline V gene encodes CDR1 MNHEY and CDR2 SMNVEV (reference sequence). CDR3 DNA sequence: TGTGCCAGCAGTTTAAGGCAGGCAGGGGGGCATTCTAGCACAGATACGCAGTATTTT. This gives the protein CASSLRQAGGHSSTDTQYF.

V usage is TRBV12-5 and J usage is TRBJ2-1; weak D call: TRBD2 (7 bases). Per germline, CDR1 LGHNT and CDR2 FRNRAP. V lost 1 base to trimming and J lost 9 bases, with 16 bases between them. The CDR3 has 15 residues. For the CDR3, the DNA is TGTGCTAGTGGTTTGGCGAGCGGGACACGGATTGAGCAGTTCTTC. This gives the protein CASGLASGTRIEQFF.

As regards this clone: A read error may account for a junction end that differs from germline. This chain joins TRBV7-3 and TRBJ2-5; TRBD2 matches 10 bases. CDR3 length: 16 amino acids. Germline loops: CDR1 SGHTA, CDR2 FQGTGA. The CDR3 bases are TGTGCCAGCAGTTTAACTGGAGCGGGGGGGACTACGGCCCAGTACTTC. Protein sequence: CASSLTGAGGTTAQYF.

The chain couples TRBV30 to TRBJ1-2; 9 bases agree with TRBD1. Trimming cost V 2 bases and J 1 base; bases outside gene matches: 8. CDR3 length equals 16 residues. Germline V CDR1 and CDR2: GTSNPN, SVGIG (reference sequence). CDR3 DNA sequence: TGTGCCTGGAGTCTACGCCCGGGACAGGGTAACTATGGCTACACCTTC. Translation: CAWSLRPGQGNYGYTF.

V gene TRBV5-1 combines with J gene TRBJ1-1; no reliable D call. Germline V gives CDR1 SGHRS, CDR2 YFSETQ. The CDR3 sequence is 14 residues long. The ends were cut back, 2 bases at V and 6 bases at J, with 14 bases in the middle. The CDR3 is CASSFRATGAEAFF. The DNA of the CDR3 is TGCGCCAGCAGCTTTAGGGCCACCGGGGCTGAAGCTTTCTTT.

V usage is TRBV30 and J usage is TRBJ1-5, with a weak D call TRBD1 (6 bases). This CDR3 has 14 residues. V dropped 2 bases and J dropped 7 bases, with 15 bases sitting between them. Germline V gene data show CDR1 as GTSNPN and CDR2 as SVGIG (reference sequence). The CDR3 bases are TGTGCCTGGAGTTCTACAGGGATGGAACAGCCCCAGCATTTT. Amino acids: CAWSSTGMEQPQHF.

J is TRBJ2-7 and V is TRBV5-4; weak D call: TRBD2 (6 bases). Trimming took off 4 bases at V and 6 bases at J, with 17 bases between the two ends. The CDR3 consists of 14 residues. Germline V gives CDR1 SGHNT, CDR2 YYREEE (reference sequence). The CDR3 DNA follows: TGTGCCAGCAGCCCCGAGGGACTGGGGTCCGAGCAGTACTTC. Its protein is CASSPEGLGSEQYF. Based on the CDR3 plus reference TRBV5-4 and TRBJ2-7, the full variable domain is ETGVTQSPTHLIKTRGQQVTLRCSSQSGHNTVSWYQQALGQGPQFIFQYYREEENGRGNFPPRFSGLQFPNYSSELNVNALELDDSALYLCASSPEGLGSEQYFGPGTRLTVT.

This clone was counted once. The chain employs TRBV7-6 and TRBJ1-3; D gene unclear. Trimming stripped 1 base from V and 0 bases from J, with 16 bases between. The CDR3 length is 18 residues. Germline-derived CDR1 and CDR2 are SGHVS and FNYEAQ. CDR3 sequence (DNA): TGTGCCAGCAGCTTAGTCGCGGAGGTGACAAACTCTGGAAACACCATATATTTT. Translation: CASSLVAEVTNSGNTIYF.

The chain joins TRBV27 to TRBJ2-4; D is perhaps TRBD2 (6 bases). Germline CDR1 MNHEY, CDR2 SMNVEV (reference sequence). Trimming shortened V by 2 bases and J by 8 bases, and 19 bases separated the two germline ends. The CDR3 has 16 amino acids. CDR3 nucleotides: TGTGCCAGCAGTTTAACATGGGGCGCGGGGAAGTACATTCAGTACTTC. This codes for CASSLTWGAGKYIQYF.

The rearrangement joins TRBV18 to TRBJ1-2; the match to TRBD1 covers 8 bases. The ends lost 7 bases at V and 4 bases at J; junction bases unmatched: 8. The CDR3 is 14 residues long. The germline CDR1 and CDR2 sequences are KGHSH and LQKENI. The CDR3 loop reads CASYQDRGSYGYTF. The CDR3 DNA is TGTGCCAGCTACCAAGACAGGGGATCCTATGGCTACACCTTC.

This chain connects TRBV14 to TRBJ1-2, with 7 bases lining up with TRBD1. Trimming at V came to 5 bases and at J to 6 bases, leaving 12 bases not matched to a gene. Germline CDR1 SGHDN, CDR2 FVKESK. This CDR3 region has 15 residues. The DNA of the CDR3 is TGTGCCAGCAGCGACTTCAGACAGGGCCAGGATGGCTACACCTTC. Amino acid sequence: CASSDFRQGQDGYTF.

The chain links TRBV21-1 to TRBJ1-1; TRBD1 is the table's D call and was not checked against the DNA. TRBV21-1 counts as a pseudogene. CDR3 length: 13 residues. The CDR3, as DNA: TGTGCCAGCAGCAATACAGGGGCCACTGAAGCTTTCTTT. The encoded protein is CASSNTGATEAFF.

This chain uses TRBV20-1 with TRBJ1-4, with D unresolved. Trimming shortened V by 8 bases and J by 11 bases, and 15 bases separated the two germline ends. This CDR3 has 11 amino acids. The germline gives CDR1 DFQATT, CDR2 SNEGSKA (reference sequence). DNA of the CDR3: TGCAGTTTAGCCTGGTACGGGAAACTGTTTTTT. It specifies CSLAWYGKLFF.

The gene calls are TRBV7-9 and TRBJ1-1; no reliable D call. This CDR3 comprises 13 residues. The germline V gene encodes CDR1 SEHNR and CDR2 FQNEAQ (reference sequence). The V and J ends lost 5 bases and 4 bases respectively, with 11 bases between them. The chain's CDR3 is CASSPPTSTEAFF. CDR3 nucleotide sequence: TGTGCCAGCAGCCCCCCCACAAGCACTGAAGCTTTCTTT.

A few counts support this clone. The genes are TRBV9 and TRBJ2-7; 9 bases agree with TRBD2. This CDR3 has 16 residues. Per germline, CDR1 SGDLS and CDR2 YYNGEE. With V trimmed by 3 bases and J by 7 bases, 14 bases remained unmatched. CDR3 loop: CASSEGGLAGAGEQYF. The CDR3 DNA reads TGTGCCAGCAGCGAGGGGGGATTAGCGGGAGCGGGGGAGCAGTACTTC.

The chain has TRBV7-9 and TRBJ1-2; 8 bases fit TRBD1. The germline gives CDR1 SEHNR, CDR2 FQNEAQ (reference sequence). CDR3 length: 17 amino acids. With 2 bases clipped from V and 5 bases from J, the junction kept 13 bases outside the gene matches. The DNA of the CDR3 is TGTGCCAGCAGCTTAAAGGCGGCAGGGGGCGCAAATTATGGCTACACCTTC. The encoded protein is CASSLKAAGGANYGYTF. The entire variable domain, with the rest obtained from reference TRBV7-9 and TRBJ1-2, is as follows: DTGVSQNPRHKITKRGQNVTFRCDPISEHNRLYWYRQTLGQGPEFLTYFQNEAQLEKSRLLSDRFSAERPKGSFSTLEIQRTEQGDSAMYLCASSLKAAGGANYGYTFGSGTRLTVV.

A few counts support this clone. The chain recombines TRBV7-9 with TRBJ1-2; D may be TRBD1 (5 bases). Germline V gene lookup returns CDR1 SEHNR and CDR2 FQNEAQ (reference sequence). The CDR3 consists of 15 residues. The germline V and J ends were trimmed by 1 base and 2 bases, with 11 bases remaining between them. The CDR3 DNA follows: TGTGCCAGCAGCTTAGGAATGGGACTGAACTATGGCTACACCTTC. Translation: CASSLGMGLNYGYTF.